The 10 T cell receptor beta chains below come from one sample, sequenced in a study of blood T cell repertoires in COVID-19 (dated by TCRdb to about 2020). The method was the immunoSEQ multiplex PCR assay. Entries here come from immuneACCESS through TCRdb and include only in-frame sequences with V and J called. Some clones fail to appear in such tables; in the studies checked, an unresolved V gene covers under half of the shortfall, and the cause of the remainder is unknown. For this sample the table gives 220,000 or so clones, of which 80% to 90% were detected only once. The ten biggest clones cover more than 3% of the sample. Sequencing used PBMCs or T cells enriched from blood (not recorded which). The receptor set was obtained from a young woman in a cohort exposed to, infected with or recovered from COVID-19 (not recorded which).

CDR3: CASSLVRGPYNEQFF. CDR3 DNA sequence: TGCGCCAGCAGCTTGGTCAGGGGGCCCTACAATGAGCAGTTCTTC. This chain connects TRBV5-1 to TRBJ2-1, with 8 nucleotides matching TRBD1. The CDR3 totals 15 residues. Germline trimming cut 0 bases from V and 2 bases from J; bases unmatched to any gene: 1. CDR1 and CDR2 (germline): SGHRS, YFSETQ. The full variable domain, in which reference TRBV5-1 and TRBJ2-1 provide the parts outside the CDR3, is KAGVTQTPRYLIKTRGQQVTLSCSPISGHRSVSWYQQTPGQGLQFLFEYFSETQRNKGNFPGRFSGRQFSNSRSEMNVSTLELGDSALYLCASSLVRGPYNEQFFGPGTRLTVL.

J is TRBJ1-4 and V is TRBV7-9; tentatively, D is TRBD1 (5 bases). Germline CDR1 and CDR2: SEHNR and FQNEAQ (reference sequence). Trimming stripped 1 base from V and 5 bases from J, with 11 bases between. The CDR3 consists of 15 residues. As DNA, the CDR3 is TGTGCCAGCAGCTTAGTCGGGACTGAAAATGAAAAACTGTTTTTT. This sequence encodes CASSLVGTENEKLFF.

V is TRBV4-1 and J is TRBJ2-3; D perhaps matches TRBD2 (5 bases). Germline V gene lookup returns CDR1 MGHRA and CDR2 YSYEKL. The V and J ends lost 4 bases and 6 bases respectively, with 14 bases between them. The CDR3 spans 14 residues. The CDR3 DNA is TGCGCCAGCAGCCCGCGGGCCCTCCAGGATACGCAGTATTTT. Translation: CASSPRALQDTQYF.

The rearrangement links TRBV5-1 to TRBJ2-5, with TRBD2 matching 12 bases. J was trimmed by 1 base and V by 0 bases; bases with no gene match: 4. There are 17 residues in the CDR3. Germline V lookup: CDR1 SGHRS, CDR2 YFSETQ. CDR3 amino acids: CASSLAELAGGQETQYF. In DNA, the CDR3 is TGCGCCAGCAGCTTGGCCGAACTAGCGGGAGGCCAAGAGACCCAGTACTTC.

In its sample, this clone was seen a few times. V usage is TRBV28 and J usage is TRBJ1-5; possibly TRBD1 for D (6 bases). Between the trimmed V and J ends, which lost 5 bases and 4 bases, there was a span of 15 bases. The CDR3 covers 15 residues. Germline lookup yields CDR1 MDHEN and CDR2 SYDVKM. As DNA, the CDR3 is TGTGCCAGCAGTATCCAGACAGGAGGAAATCAGCCCCAGCATTTT. Its translation: CASSIQTGGNQPQHF.

In its sample, this clone was seen a few times. The chain uses TRBV27 and TRBJ1-5, with D tentatively TRBD1 (5 bases). Germline CDR1 MNHEY, CDR2 SMNVEV (reference sequence). Trimming removed 4 bases from V and 1 base from J, with 11 bases in between. This CDR3 is 15 amino acids long. As DNA, the CDR3 is TGTGCCAGCAGTTATCGGGGGAGGAGCAATCAGCCCCAGCATTTT. This translates into CASSYRGRSNQPQHF.

V gene TRBV7-3 combines with J gene TRBJ1-4; 8 bases line up with TRBD1. The CDR3 sequence is 15 residues long. CDR1 and CDR2 (germline): SGHTA, FQGTGA. The V and J ends lost 5 bases and 4 bases, in that order; junction bases with no gene match: 6. In nucleotides, the CDR3 is TGTGCCAGCAGCCCAGGGGGCGCCGGTAATGAAAAACTGTTTTTT. Translated: CASSPGGAGNEKLFF.

J is TRBJ2-7 and V is TRBV9, with 9 positions matching TRBD1. V gave up 0 bases and J gave up 6 bases; unmatched junction bases: 7. CDR3 length: 15 amino acids. Germline V gene sequence: CDR1 SGDLS, CDR2 YYNGEE. CDR3 in amino acids: CASSVGGQGAGEQYF. In DNA form, the CDR3 reads TGTGCCAGCAGCGTAGGGGGACAGGGAGCGGGCGAGCAGTACTTC.

The CDR3: CSVEGGGLGYTF. In DNA, the CDR3 is TGCAGCGTTGAAGGGGGAGGTCTCGGCTACACCTTC. The rearrangement uses TRBV29-1 and TRBJ1-2; D uncertain. Germline V CDR1 and CDR2: SQVTM, ANQGSEA. The CDR3 runs 12 residues. Trimming shortened V by 1 base and J by 8 bases, and 11 bases separated the two germline ends.

V gene TRBV6-5 combines with J gene TRBJ2-1; a weak D match, TRBD2 (6 bases). CDR3 length: 14 residues. V was pared by 2 bases and J by 8 bases, with 13 bases between. The V gene's germline CDR1 is MNHEY and CDR2 SVGAGI. The CDR3 loop reads CASSYGGGSHEQFF. The CDR3 nucleotides read TGTGCCAGCAGTTACGGCGGAGGGTCCCATGAGCAGTTCTTC.